This T cell receptor (beta chain) was profiled in a study of control samples from healthy donors and cancer patients. The assay was immunoSEQ multiplex PCR, and TCRdb's table has in-frame clones only and misses some. There are about 100,000 clones in the sample; roughly 92% occur only once, and approximately 3% lies in the top ten. The V end was cut by 5 bases, the J end by 10 bases, with 16 bases between. There are 13 residues in the CDR3. The chain combines TRBV12-3 or TRBV12-4 with TRBJ2-3; D might be TRBD1 (6 bases). The TCR originated in a human donor in good health. The donor label of this sample is uncertain. The sequencing sample was made of blood. Here the CDR3 reads CASSTIPRGAQYF. CDR3 DNA: TGTGCCAGCAGTACCATCCCCAGGGGAGCGCAGTATTTT.